One sample yielded the 31 T cell receptor beta chains listed below, sequenced in a study of shared T cell receptors in the human thymus. Method: immunoSEQ multiplex PCR; TCRdb's copy keeps in-frame clones and lacks some. This table has over 350,000 clones, 95% appearing once. Specimen: thymocytes. Source of these receptors: a human donor.

V usage is TRBV28 and J usage is TRBJ1-2; 7 bases match TRBD1. Trimming removed 4 bases from V and 10 bases from J; junction bases left unmatched: 9. The CDR3 contains 13 residues. Germline V gene sequence: CDR1 MDHEN, CDR2 SYDVKM. The CDR3 is CASSSRGQPDYTF. In nucleotides, the CDR3 is TGTGCCAGCAGTTCACGGGGACAGCCTGACTACACCTTC.

The chain recombines TRBV28 with TRBJ2-7; perhaps D is TRBD1 or TRBD2 (5 bases each). CDR1 and CDR2 from the germline V gene are MDHEN and SYDVKM. This CDR3 has 17 amino acids. The germline V and J ends were trimmed by 5 bases and 7 bases, with 27 bases remaining between them. The CDR3: CASSPNLFPGPAEEQYF. The DNA of the CDR3 is TGTGCCAGCAGTCCGAACCTTTTCCCGGGACCCGCCGAAGAGCAGTACTTC.

The CDR3 nucleotides read TGTGCCAGCAGCTTGCTCCGGGACAGGGAGTTCCATGAGCAGTTCTTC. Translated: CASSLLRDREFHEQFF. The rearrangement links TRBV7-2 to TRBJ2-1, with 9 bases lining up with TRBD1. Germline CDR1 SGHTA, CDR2 FQGNSA. The CDR3 consists of 16 residues. The V gene end was trimmed by 3 bases and the J gene end by 8 bases; junction bases not matched to a gene: 11.

The rearrangement uses TRBV30 and TRBJ1-5; weak D call: TRBD1 (5 bases). CDR3 size: 19 residues. Trimming left V 2 bases short and J 0 bases short, with 23 bases between. Germline V lookup: CDR1 GTSNPN, CDR2 SVGIG (reference sequence). Here the CDR3 DNA reads TGTGCCTGGAGTTCGTCGGGACCGCTAAATCCCAATAGCAATCAGCCCCAGCATTTT. It specifies CAWSSSGPLNPNSNQPQHF.

This rearrangement joins TRBV5-4 to TRBJ2-1; 13 bases align to TRBD2. V was pared by 4 bases and J by 8 bases, with 12 bases of the junction left unmatched. Germline CDR1 SGHNT, CDR2 YYREEE (reference sequence). The CDR3 runs to 17 residues. The CDR3 DNA is TGTGCCAGCAGCCTCGACCGACTAGCGGGAGGAGGAGATGAGCAGTTCTTC. Translated, it gives CASSLDRLAGGGDEQFF.

The chain employs TRBV6-5 and TRBJ2-1; 8 bases agree with TRBD1. Losses at the gene ends were 6 bases for V and 8 bases for J; bases not matched to a gene: 9. The germline CDR1 and CDR2 sequences are MNHEY and SVGAGI. The CDR3 has 14 residues. CDR3 residues: CASSAGGGRDEQFF. For the CDR3, the DNA is TGTGCCAGCAGCGCAGGGGGCGGTAGGGATGAGCAGTTCTTC.

The V and J genes are TRBV19 and TRBJ1-4, with unresolved D. The V end was cut by 4 bases, the J end by 7 bases, with 10 bases between. The CDR3 runs 13 residues. Germline values: CDR1 LNHDA, CDR2 SQIVND (reference sequence). CDR3 residues: CASSTASGEKLFF. The CDR3 coding sequence is TGTGCCAGTAGTACCGCCTCGGGTGAAAAACTGTTTTTT.

The V gene is TRBV30, the J gene TRBJ2-3; maybe TRBD2 (7 bases). The CDR3 runs 17 residues. Germline V CDR1 and CDR2: GTSNPN, SVGIG (reference sequence). V was trimmed by 0 bases and J by 4 bases, leaving 20 bases between them. CDR3 residues: CAWSVNRAGADADTQYF. The CDR3 region has the DNA TGTGCCTGGAGTGTAAACAGGGCGGGAGCCGACGCAGATACGCAGTATTTT.

This clone was seen only once. The chain joins TRBV6-5 to TRBJ2-7; TRBD1 aligns across 10 bases. With 5 bases clipped from V and 4 bases from J, the junction kept 8 bases outside the gene matches. Germline-derived CDR1 and CDR2 are MNHEY and SVGAGI. The CDR3 loop spans 15 amino acids. The CDR3 DNA is TGTGCCAGCAGTACCTCCGGACAGGGGGTATACGAGCAGTACTTC. Protein: CASSTSGQGVYEQYF.

The rearrangement uses TRBV5-1 and TRBJ2-1; perhaps D is TRBD1 or TRBD2 (5 bases each). V was clipped by 4 bases and J by 4 bases, with 12 bases between them. The germline V gene encodes CDR1 SGHRS and CDR2 YFSETQ. CDR3 length: 14 residues. CDR3 in amino acids: CASSVGTKYNEQFF. In DNA form, the CDR3 reads TGCGCCAGCAGCGTCGGGACGAAATACAATGAGCAGTTCTTC. Variable domain in full (rest from reference TRBV5-1 and TRBJ2-1): KAGVTQTPRYLIKTRGQQVTLSCSPISGHRSVSWYQQTPGQGLQFLFEYFSETQRNKGNFPGRFSGRQFSNSRSEMNVSTLELGDSALYLCASSVGTKYNEQFFGPGTRLTVL.

The chain is built from TRBV28 and TRBJ2-3; D uncertain. The V end was cut by 6 bases, the J end by 0 bases, with 4 bases between. CDR1 and CDR2 from the germline V gene are MDHEN and SYDVKM. The CDR3 consists of 12 residues. The CDR3 coding sequence is TGTGCCAGCAGACATAGCACAGATACGCAGTATTTT. This encodes CASRHSTDTQYF. Together with reference TRBV28 and TRBJ2-3, the CDR3 gives the full variable domain: DVKVTQSSRYLVKRTGEKVFLECVQDMDHENMFWYRQDPGLGLRLIYFSYDVKMKEKGDIPEGYSVSREKKERFSLILESASTNQTSMYLCASRHSTDTQYFGPGTRLTVL.

The CDR3 DNA sequence: TGTGCCAGTAGTAAGTTGGGACAATTGGCCCGAGAGCAGTACTTC. Its translation is CASSKLGQLAREQYF. The rearrangement uses TRBV19 and TRBJ2-7; maybe TRBD1 (6 bases). V lost 4 bases and J 7 bases, leaving 20 bases between the germline ends. The length of the CDR3 is 15 residues. Germline-derived CDR1 and CDR2 are LNHDA and SQIVND (reference sequence).

This clone was seen only once. The chain combines TRBV5-6 with TRBJ1-2; TRBD1 is a possible D gene (5 bases). Germline CDR1 and CDR2: SGHDT and YYEEEE. Trimming cost V 1 base and J 6 bases, with 10 bases left between them. The CDR3 has 13 amino acids. The CDR3 sequence: CASSLTGAHGYTF. CDR3 bases: TGTGCCAGCAGCTTGACTGGGGCCCATGGCTACACCTTC.

The chain carries TRBV5-1 and TRBJ1-2; 7 nucleotides align to TRBD1. The CDR3 covers 16 residues. Germline trimming cut 0 bases from V and 4 bases from J; bases unmatched to any gene: 9. The V gene's germline CDR1 is SGHRS and CDR2 YFSETQ. Written as DNA, the CDR3 is TGCGCCAGCAGCTTGGCCCCGGACAGGTGGTCCTATGGCTACACCTTC. Residues: CASSLAPDRWSYGYTF.

This clone was counted a single time. J is TRBJ2-7 and V is TRBV5-1, with D perhaps assigned TRBD1 or TRBD2 (5 bases each). V was trimmed by 0 bases and J by 2 bases, leaving 18 bases between them. Germline V gene lookup returns CDR1 SGHRS and CDR2 YFSETQ. This CDR3 contains 17 residues. CDR3 region: CASSLGGASTITYEQYF. The CDR3 nucleotides are TGCGCCAGCAGCTTGGGAGGGGCGTCCACAATAACCTACGAGCAGTACTTC. Supplemented by reference TRBV5-1 and TRBJ2-7, the full variable domain reads KAGVTQTPRYLIKTRGQQVTLSCSPISGHRSVSWYQQTPGQGLQFLFEYFSETQRNKGNFPGRFSGRQFSNSRSEMNVSTLELGDSALYLCASSLGGASTITYEQYFGPGTRLTVT.

The V and J genes are TRBV2 and TRBJ1-1, with D possibly TRBD1 on 6 matching bases. This CDR3 is 11 amino acids long. Trimming left V 3 bases short and J 11 bases short, with 10 bases between. Germline V gene data show CDR1 as SNHLY and CDR2 as FYNNEI. The CDR3 DNA reads as TGTGCCAGCAGTGAGTTGAGGGGGGCTTTCTTT. It translates to CASSELRGAFF.

This rearrangement joins TRBV7-9 to TRBJ2-7; TRBD1 aligns across 8 bases. The CDR3 loop spans 16 amino acids. V gave up 1 base and J gave up 2 bases; unmatched junction bases: 7. Looked up from germline, CDR1 is SEHNR and CDR2 is FQNEAQ (reference sequence). CDR3 loop: CASSLGDRRLTYEQYF. CDR3 in DNA: TGTGCCAGCAGCTTAGGGGACAGGCGCCTGACCTACGAGCAGTACTTC.

The V call is TRBV30, the J call TRBJ2-6, with D unresolved. V was shortened by 0 bases and J by 6 bases, with 3 bases between the two germline ends. The CDR3 loop spans 12 amino acids. Germline V gene data show CDR1 as GTSNPN and CDR2 as SVGIG (reference sequence). The CDR3 bases are TGTGCCTGGAGTGTACTGGCCAACGTCCTGACTTTC. Protein product: CAWSVLANVLTF. The whole variable domain, remainder taken from reference TRBV30 and TRBJ2-6, is SQTIHQWPATLVQPVGSPLSLECTVEGTSNPNLYWYRQAAGRGLQLLFYSVGIGQISSEVPQNLSASRPQDRQFILSSKKLLLSDSGFYLCAWSVLANVLTFGAGSRLTVL.

Here the CDR3 DNA reads TGCGCCAGCAGCTGGGGGACAGAGGTCAATCAGCCCCAGCATTTT. Translating it yields CASSWGTEVNQPQHF. The chain joins TRBV5-1 to TRBJ1-5; the match to TRBD1 covers 7 bases. Germline V gene data show CDR1 as SGHRS and CDR2 as YFSETQ. V lost 3 bases, J lost 3 bases, and 6 bases stayed unmatched. This CDR3 has 15 residues.

The chain has TRBV27 and TRBJ2-5; a possible D gene is TRBD1 (6 bases). The CDR3 runs to 13 residues. The V and J ends lost 6 bases and 9 bases respectively, with 17 bases between them. Germline CDR1 MNHEY, CDR2 SMNVEV (reference sequence). CDR3 bases: TGTGCCAGCAGGACGAGGGACAAGGGGGCCCAGTACTTC. This gives the protein CASRTRDKGAQYF.

This clone is a singleton in its sample. The chain joins TRBV27 to TRBJ2-5, with D possibly being TRBD2 (6 bases). The CDR3 sequence is 17 residues long. CDR1 MNHEY and CDR2 SMNVEV come from the germline V gene (reference sequence). V lost 6 bases, J lost 2 bases, and 22 bases lay in between. The CDR3: CASRGLERGLWQETQYF. The CDR3 nucleotides are TGTGCCAGCAGGGGCCTCGAACGGGGACTTTGGCAAGAGACCCAGTACTTC.

This rearrangement joins TRBV7-9 to TRBJ2-7; 8 bases fit TRBD2. This CDR3 is 16 amino acids long. Per the germline V gene, CDR1 is SEHNR and CDR2 is FQNEAQ (reference sequence). V dropped 5 bases and J dropped 3; count of bases not matched to a gene: 12. DNA for the CDR3: TGTGCCAGCAGCCCCCGTGTGGGACTAGAGGGCTACGAGCAGTACTTC. Translation gives CASSPRVGLEGYEQYF. Full variable domain (rest looked up from reference TRBV7-9 and TRBJ2-7): DTGVSQNPRHKITKRGQNVTFRCDPISEHNRLYWYRQTLGQGPEFLTYFQNEAQLEKSRLLSDRFSAERPKGSFSTLEIQRTEQGDSAMYLCASSPRVGLEGYEQYFGPGTRLTVT.

The chain recombines TRBV4-3 with TRBJ2-1; 7 bases are a match to TRBD1. Germline trimming cut 4 bases from V and 16 bases from J; bases unmatched to any gene: 16. The length of the CDR3 is 14 residues. Germline loops: CDR1 LGHNA, CDR2 YSLEER. DNA for the CDR3: TGCGCCAGCAGCCCCCACACCGAGGGGGCGGTAAAATTCTTC. This encodes CASSPHTEGAVKFF.

The V and J genes are TRBV5-5 and TRBJ2-5, with D uncertain. Trimming removed 2 bases at V and 1 base at J, with 6 bases between. Looked up from germline, CDR1 is SGHKS and CDR2 is YYEKEE (reference sequence). The length of the CDR3 is 13 residues. CDR3 nucleotide sequence: TGTGCCAGCAGCTTAACGGCCCAAGAGACCCAGTACTTC. Its translation is CASSLTAQETQYF.

The CDR3 DNA sequence: TGCGCCAGCAGCTTGTGGGCGGGAGGACCCGGGGAGACCCAGTACTTC. Translating gives CASSLWAGGPGETQYF. The chain links TRBV5-1 to TRBJ2-5; 8 nucleotides line up with TRBD2. Germline CDR1 reads SGHRS; CDR2 reads YFSETQ. The CDR3 covers 16 residues. After removal of 1 base from V and 5 bases from J, the junction contained 10 bases not matched to a gene. Variable domain in full (rest from reference TRBV5-1 and TRBJ2-5): KAGVTQTPRYLIKTRGQQVTLSCSPISGHRSVSWYQQTPGQGLQFLFEYFSETQRNKGNFPGRFSGRQFSNSRSEMNVSTLELGDSALYLCASSLWAGGPGETQYFGPGTRLLVL.

V gene TRBV11-2 combines with J gene TRBJ2-4; D may be TRBD2 (6 bases). The CDR3 contains 16 residues. Germline V gene sequence: CDR1 SGHAT, CDR2 FQNNGV. V lost 3 bases, J lost 2 bases, and 14 bases lay in between. The CDR3 sequence is CASSFTGERSKNIQYF. The CDR3 DNA is TGTGCCAGCAGCTTTACGGGAGAGAGGTCCAAAAACATTCAGTACTTC.

The gene calls are TRBV4-3 and TRBJ2-7; a possible D gene is TRBD2 (7 bases). Trimming removed 3 bases from V and 5 bases from J, with 20 bases in between. This CDR3 comprises 16 residues. Germline V gene lookup returns CDR1 LGHNA and CDR2 YSLEER. The CDR3 DNA follows: TGCGCCAGCAGCCAGGCAACCGGGGGGCCCGTCCACGAGCAGTACTTC. It codes for CASSQATGGPVHEQYF.

The chain recombines TRBV18 with TRBJ2-3; no definite D call. The CDR3 runs 15 residues. V lost 0 bases and J lost 5, with 12 bases in between. CDR1 is KGHSH and CDR2 is LQKENI in the germline V gene. CDR3 DNA sequence: TGTGCCAGCTCACCACCCCGCCGGGCAGAAGATACGCAGTATTTT. Its translation is CASSPPRRAEDTQYF.

The chain couples TRBV5-8 to TRBJ2-1; possibly TRBD1 for D (6 bases). Germline values: CDR1 SGHTS, CDR2 YDEGEE. The CDR3 consists of 14 residues. Deletions cut 1 base from V and 4 bases from J, with 9 bases between. CDR3 protein: CASSLRQEYNEQFF. The CDR3 nucleotides read TGTGCCAGCAGCTTGAGACAGGAGTACAATGAGCAGTTCTTC.

The chain couples TRBV2 to TRBJ2-7; 7 bases line up with TRBD1. V lost 0 bases to trimming and J lost 5 bases; unmatched junction nucleotides: 7. The V gene's germline CDR1 is SNHLY and CDR2 FYNNEI. This CDR3 is built from 15 residues. CDR3 sequence: CASSEAWDSGHEQYF. DNA for the CDR3: TGTGCCAGCAGTGAAGCCTGGGACAGTGGCCACGAGCAGTACTTC.

Notes on this clone: Other nucleotide sequences from this sample produce the same CDR3. CDR3 sequence (DNA): TGTGCCAGCAGCCCACTAGCGGGCCTACAAGAGACCCAGTACTTC. Translated: CASSPLAGLQETQYF. The J gene is TRBJ2-5, the V gene TRBV7-9, with TRBD2 matching 9 bases. The CDR3 length is 15 residues. V lost 5 bases and J lost 2; bases outside the gene matches: 6. Germline loops: CDR1 SEHNR, CDR2 FQNEAQ (reference sequence).